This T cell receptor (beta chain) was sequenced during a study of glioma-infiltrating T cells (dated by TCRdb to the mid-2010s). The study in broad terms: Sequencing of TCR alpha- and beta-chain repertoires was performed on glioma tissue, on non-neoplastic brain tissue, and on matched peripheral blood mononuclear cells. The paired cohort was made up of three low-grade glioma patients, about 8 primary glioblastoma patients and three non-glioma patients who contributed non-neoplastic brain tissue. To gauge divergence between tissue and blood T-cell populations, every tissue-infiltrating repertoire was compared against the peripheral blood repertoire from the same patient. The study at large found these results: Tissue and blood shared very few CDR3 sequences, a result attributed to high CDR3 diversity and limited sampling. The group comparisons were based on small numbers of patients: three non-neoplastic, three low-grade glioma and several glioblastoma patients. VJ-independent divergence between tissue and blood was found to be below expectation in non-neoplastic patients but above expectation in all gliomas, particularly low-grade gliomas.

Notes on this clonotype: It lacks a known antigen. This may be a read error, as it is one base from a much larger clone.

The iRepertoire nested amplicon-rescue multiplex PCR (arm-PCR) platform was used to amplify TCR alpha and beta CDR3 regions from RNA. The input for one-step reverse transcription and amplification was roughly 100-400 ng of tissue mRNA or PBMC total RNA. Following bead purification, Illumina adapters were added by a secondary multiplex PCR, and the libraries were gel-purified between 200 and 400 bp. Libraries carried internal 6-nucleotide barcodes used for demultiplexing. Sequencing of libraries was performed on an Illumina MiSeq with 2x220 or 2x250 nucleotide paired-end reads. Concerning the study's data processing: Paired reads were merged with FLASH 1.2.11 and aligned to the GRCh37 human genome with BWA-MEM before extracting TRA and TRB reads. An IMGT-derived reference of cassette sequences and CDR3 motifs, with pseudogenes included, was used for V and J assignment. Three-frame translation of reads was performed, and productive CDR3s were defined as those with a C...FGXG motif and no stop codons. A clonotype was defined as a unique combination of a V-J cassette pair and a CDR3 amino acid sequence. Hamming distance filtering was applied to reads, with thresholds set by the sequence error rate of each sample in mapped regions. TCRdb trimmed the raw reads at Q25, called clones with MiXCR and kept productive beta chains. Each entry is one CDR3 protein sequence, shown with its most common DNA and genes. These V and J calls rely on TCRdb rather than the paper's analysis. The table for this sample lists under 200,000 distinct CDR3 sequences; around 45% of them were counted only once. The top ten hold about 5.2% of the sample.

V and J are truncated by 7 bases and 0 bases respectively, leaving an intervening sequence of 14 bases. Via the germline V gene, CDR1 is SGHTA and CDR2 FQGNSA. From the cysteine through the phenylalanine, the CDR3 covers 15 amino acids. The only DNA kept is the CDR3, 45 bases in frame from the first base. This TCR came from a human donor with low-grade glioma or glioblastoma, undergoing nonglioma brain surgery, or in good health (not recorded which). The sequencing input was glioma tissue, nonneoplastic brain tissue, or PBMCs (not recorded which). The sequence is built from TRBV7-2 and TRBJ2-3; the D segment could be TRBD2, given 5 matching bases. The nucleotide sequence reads TGTGCCAGCAAAAATAGAGGGAGTAGCACAGATACGCAGTATTTT. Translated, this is CASKNRGSSTDTQYF.